The present entry profiles one TCR beta chain with its context. The PCR employed 60 Vbeta primers together with 13 Jbeta primers. The table came from immunoSEQ multiplex PCR; TCRdb's copy has only in-frame clones and leaves some out. The sample consists of 100,000 to 120,000 clones, 75% to 90% of them appearing once. The data originate from a study of cytomegalovirus exposure and HLA in healthy donors. About the research overall: Caucasian-associated ancestry cluster membership applied to about 77% of a few hundred genotyped donors.

CDR3 length: 16 amino acids. Germline assignment: CDR1 KGHSH and CDR2 LQKENI. The J segment lost 2 bases and the V segment lost 3 bases, leaving 8 bases of the junction unmatched. Sequenced: PBMCs. The receptor's source is a man in his forties or fifties in good health and CMV-seronegative. The chain has TRBV18 and TRBJ1-1, with TRBD1 identical over 8 bases. CDR3 loop: CASSPLGAGGNTEAFF. DNA of the CDR3: TGTGCCAGCTCACCCCTCGGGGCAGGGGGCAACACTGAAGCTTTCTTT.